The 10 T cell receptor beta chains in this list originate from one sample, sequenced in a study of Graves' ophthalmopathy and Graves' hyperthyroidism. The sequenced template was RNA, covering the TCR beta CDR3 region. Second-round multiplex PCR came after a first-round RT-PCR that employed HTBI primers. Via MiXCR, TCRdb re-called the multiplex PCR reads, giving one row per CDR3 protein. The sample comprises about 550,000 distinct CDR3 sequences, about 40% of which are singletons, and 4% to 5% rests with the top ten. Material: peripheral blood or thyroid tissue (not recorded which). The receptors here all came from an adult man with Graves' hyperthyroidism.

Turning to this clonotype: The DNA is omitted, as the CDR3 cannot be located on it reliably, and the CDR3 follows TCRdb's listing. V usage is TRBV7-3 and J usage is TRBJ2-7; the D call in the table, TRBD2, was not verified against the DNA. Germline V lookup: CDR1 SGHTA, CDR2 FQGTGA. From its first to its last residue, the CDR3 has 17 amino acids. CDR3 protein: CASSFYICSAGTYEQYF.

This clonotype was picked up a small number of times. This rearrangement joins TRBV4-1 to TRBJ1-2, with D uncertain. CDR3 length: 17 amino acids. CDR1 is MGHRA, CDR2 YSYEKL, per germline. With 1 base removed from V and 4 bases from J, the gap between germline ends came to 19 bases. This CDR3 is CASSQGVVAATIYGYTF. The DNA for the CDR3 is TGCGCCAGCAGCCAAGGGGTTGTTGCTGCGACTATCTATGGCTACACCTTC.

This clonotype was detected ten times or more. The V gene is TRBV11-2, the J gene TRBJ2-7; perhaps TRBD1 as D (6 bases). Germline V lookup: CDR1 SGHAT, CDR2 FQNNGV. This CDR3 is built from 16 residues. The V and J ends lost 2 bases and 2 bases respectively, with 16 bases between them. CDR3 DNA sequence: TGTGCCAGCAGCTTAACACAGGGCGTGAGCGCCTACGAGCAGTACTTC. Translating gives CASSLTQGVSAYEQYF.

Many counts were recorded for this clonotype. The rearrangement links TRBV7-9 to TRBJ2-5; no clear D gene. Deletions cut 5 bases from V and 3 bases from J, with 7 bases between. The CDR3 runs to 12 residues. Germline V gene lookup returns CDR1 SEHNR and CDR2 FQNEAQ (reference sequence). The CDR3: CASSKVEETQYF. The CDR3 bases are TGTGCCAGCAGCAAAGTAGAAGAGACCCAGTACTTC.

This clonotype was counted many times. The rearrangement links TRBV9 to TRBJ2-5; maybe TRBD1 (6 bases). Germline CDR1 SGDLS, CDR2 YYNGEE. CDR3 length equals 15 residues. Trimming left V 1 base short and J 5 bases short, with 15 bases between. The CDR3, as DNA: TGTGCCAGCAGCGTATCCTCAGGGGCCTTGGAGACCCAGTACTTC. Its protein product is CASSVSSGALETQYF.

The rearrangement uses TRBV7-9 and TRBJ2-7, with 8 bases fitting TRBD1. The DNA end is a closer match to TRBJ2-4, so the J assignment may be wrong. The germline V gene encodes CDR1 SEHNR and CDR2 FQNEAQ (reference sequence). This CDR3 comprises 15 residues. The DNA for the CDR3 is TGTGCCAGCGGCAAGACGGGACAGGTCTGGGACATTCAGTACTTC. It is translated as CASGKTGQVWDIQYF.

This clonotype was detected many times. This chain connects TRBV7-9 to TRBJ2-2; a possible D gene is TRBD2 (5 bases). V lost 1 base, J lost 2 bases, and 11 bases lay in between. CDR3 size: 16 residues. CDR1 SEHNR and CDR2 FQNEAQ come from the germline V gene (reference sequence). The CDR3 reads CASSLVSGLNTGELFF. Here the CDR3 DNA reads TGTGCCAGCAGCTTAGTTTCTGGACTCAACACCGGGGAGCTGTTTTTT.

The chain recombines TRBV7-6 with TRBJ1-2, with D possibly matching TRBD1 (5 bases). Germline lookup yields CDR1 SGHVS and CDR2 FNYEAQ. The CDR3 extends over 12 amino acids. V lost 1 base to trimming and J lost 12 bases, with 12 bases between them. CDR3 sequence: CASSLEGAGNTF. The CDR3 region has the DNA TGTGCCAGCAGCTTAGAAGGGGCTGGAAACACCTTC.

Note on this clonotype: The junction and the germline gene differ at one end; a read error may be behind it. The chain couples TRBV10-2 to TRBJ2-6; tentatively, D is TRBD1 (6 bases). The germline V gene encodes CDR1 WSHSY and CDR2 SAAADI. The CDR3 extends over 18 amino acids. The CDR3 DNA sequence: TGCGCCAGCAGTGAGTCGAGGGGGATTAGGGCTAATCGTGACACTGAAGCTTTC. Protein: CASSESRGIRANRDTEAF.

This clonotype was seen many times. The chain employs TRBV29-1 and TRBJ1-1; 10 positions match TRBD1. Looked up from germline, CDR1 is SQVTM and CDR2 is ANQGSEA. The J segment lost 11 bases and the V segment lost 3 bases, leaving 0 bases of the junction unmatched. The CDR3 has 10 residues. The CDR3, as DNA: TGCAGCGTTGAGGACAGGGGGGCTTTCTTT. Its protein product is CSVEDRGAFF.